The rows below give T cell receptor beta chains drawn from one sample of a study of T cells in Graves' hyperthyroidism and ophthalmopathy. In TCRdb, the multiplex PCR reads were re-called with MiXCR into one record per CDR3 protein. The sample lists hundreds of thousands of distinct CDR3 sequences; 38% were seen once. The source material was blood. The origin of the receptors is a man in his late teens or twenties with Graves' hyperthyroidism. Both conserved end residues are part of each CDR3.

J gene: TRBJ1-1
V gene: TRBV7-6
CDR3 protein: CASSWTRGTEAFF

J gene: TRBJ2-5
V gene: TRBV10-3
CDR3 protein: CAIRDREGETQYF

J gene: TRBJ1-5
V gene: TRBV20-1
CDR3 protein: CSARDTANQPQHF

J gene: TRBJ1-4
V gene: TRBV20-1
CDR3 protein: CSATRQGRTNEKLFF

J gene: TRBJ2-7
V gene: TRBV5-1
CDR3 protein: CVSSWGTGSNEQYF

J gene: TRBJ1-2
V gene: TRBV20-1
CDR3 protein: CSARDQGYTF

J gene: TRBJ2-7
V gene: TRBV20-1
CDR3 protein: CSARVLASEQYF

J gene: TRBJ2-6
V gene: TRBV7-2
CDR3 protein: CASSPRSGANVLTF

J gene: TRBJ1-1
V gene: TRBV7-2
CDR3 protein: CASSATDNTEAFF

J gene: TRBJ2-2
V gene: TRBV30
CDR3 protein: CAWRDPGQGDTGELFF

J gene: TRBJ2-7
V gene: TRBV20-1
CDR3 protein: CSARVGSQHEQYF

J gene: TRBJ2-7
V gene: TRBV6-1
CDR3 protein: CASSEVGTAYEQYF

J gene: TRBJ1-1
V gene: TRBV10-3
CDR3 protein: CAIGSGGVENTEAFF

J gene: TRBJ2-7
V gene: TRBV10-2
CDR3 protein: CASHGTQRLEQYF

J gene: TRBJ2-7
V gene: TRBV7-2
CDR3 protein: CASSSGIIYEQYF

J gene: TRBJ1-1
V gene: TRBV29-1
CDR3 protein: CNVAETKGTEAFF